The 13 T cell receptor beta chains below were found in one sample sequenced in a study of OX40 agonist ivuxolimab in advanced cancers. Clones were read by immunoSEQ multiplex PCR, and TCRdb kept only the in-frame ones, dropping some. The sample has around 100,000 clones, 75% to 90% seen once. Sequencing was performed on CD4+ or CD8+ T cells sorted from blood, taken in a trial of the OX40 agonist ivuxolimab. Source of these receptors: an adult with an advanced solid tumor such as melanoma, head and neck, liver or kidney cancer.

The V gene is TRBV9, the J gene TRBJ1-6; unclear D gene. Deletions cut 0 bases from V and 10 bases from J, with 11 bases between. This CDR3 has 14 amino acids. Germline CDR1 SGDLS, CDR2 YYNGEE. In DNA form, the CDR3 reads TGTGCCAGCAGCGTAGAAGGGAACTGGTCACCCCTCCACTTT. As protein: CASSVEGNWSPLHF.

The V and J genes are TRBV4-1 and TRBJ2-2; the match to TRBD2 covers 11 bases. Germline V gives CDR1 MGHRA, CDR2 YSYEKL. CDR3 length equals 18 residues. V was pared by 2 bases and J by 7 bases, with 12 bases of the junction left unmatched. The CDR3 loop is CASSQRSSGRASNGELFF. The CDR3 coding sequence is TGCGCCAGCAGCCAACGAAGTAGCGGGAGGGCCAGTAACGGGGAGCTGTTTTTT.

A single count supports this clone. The chain links TRBV4-3 to TRBJ2-5; D call uncertain. Germline V gene data show CDR1 as LGHNA and CDR2 as YSLEER. Between the trimmed V and J ends, which lost 0 bases and 3 bases, there was a span of 5 bases. This CDR3 has 13 residues. CDR3 sequence: CASSQDSEETQYF. The CDR3 region has the DNA TGCGCCAGCAGCCAAGATTCAGAAGAGACCCAGTACTTC.

V is TRBV4-3 and J is TRBJ1-1; no reliable D call. Deletions cut 1 base from V and 7 bases from J, with 19 bases between. The CDR3 is 16 amino acids. Germline V gene lookup returns CDR1 LGHNA and CDR2 YSLEER. CDR3 bases: TGCGCCAGCAGCCAAGTAGTAGAGCAGGCGTTGGGTGAAGCTTTCTTT. It specifies CASSQVVEQALGEAFF.

The CDR3 nucleotides read TGTGCCAGCAGCACCCCGGATTCGGGGAACACCATATATTTT. Translation gives CASSTPDSGNTIYF. The V call is TRBV5-4, the J call TRBJ1-3; D gene uncertain. The CDR3 contains 14 residues. Germline values: CDR1 SGHNT, CDR2 YYREEE (reference sequence). The germline V and J ends were trimmed by 4 bases and 7 bases, with 15 bases remaining between them.

The chain has TRBV5-8 and TRBJ2-1; 8 nucleotides align to TRBD1. The J segment lost 3 bases and the V segment lost 1 base, leaving 12 bases of the junction unmatched. The CDR3 consists of 18 residues. The germline gives CDR1 SGHTS, CDR2 YDEGEE. As DNA, the CDR3 is TGTGCCAGCAGCTTGAGTCAGGGGGCCACGTCCGGCTACAATGAGCAGTTCTTC. This sequence encodes CASSLSQGATSGYNEQFF.

This chain joins TRBV7-9 and TRBJ1-2; no clear D. Germline lookup yields CDR1 SEHNR and CDR2 FQNEAQ (reference sequence). This CDR3 has 14 amino acids. V was trimmed by 4 bases and J by 1 base, leaving 10 bases between them. CDR3 amino acids: CASSSTIVNYGYTF. The CDR3 DNA is TGTGCCAGCAGCTCCACCATCGTTAACTATGGCTACACCTTC.

The chain has TRBV12-5 and TRBJ2-7, with D perhaps TRBD2 (6 bases). The CDR3 totals 15 residues. The V and J ends lost 7 bases and 4 bases respectively, with 20 bases between them. Germline assignment: CDR1 LGHNT and CDR2 FRNRAP. CDR3 sequence: CASAGVATRPYEQYF. CDR3 DNA: TGTGCTAGTGCGGGAGTGGCCACTCGCCCATACGAGCAGTACTTC.

V gene TRBV19 combines with J gene TRBJ1-6; D unresolved. The germline V gene encodes CDR1 LNHDA and CDR2 SQIVND (reference sequence). The CDR3 totals 15 residues. V gave up 4 bases and J gave up 10 bases, with 17 bases separating them. The CDR3, as DNA: TGTGCCAGTAGTAGGGGAGGGTCTCGTGGATCACCCCTCCACTTT. Translating gives CASSRGGSRGSPLHF.

This clone was seen more than once but under ten times. CDR3 coding DNA: TGTGCCTGGAGCCCCGGGGGTGGCCAGCCCCAGCATTTT. It specifies CAWSPGGGQPQHF. The chain combines TRBV30 with TRBJ1-5, with D tentatively TRBD1 (5 bases). The CDR3 is 13 residues long. Looked up from germline, CDR1 is GTSNPN and CDR2 is SVGIG (reference sequence). Trimming left V 3 bases short and J 7 bases short, with 13 bases between.

The rearrangement uses TRBV19 and TRBJ1-1; 9 nucleotides match TRBD1. Per germline, CDR1 LNHDA and CDR2 SQIVND (reference sequence). This CDR3 is built from 15 residues. The V segment lost 6 bases and the J segment 1 base; nucleotides outside the gene matches: 6. CDR3 sequence (DNA): TGTGCCAGTAGCAAACGGACAGGGGAGAACACTGAAGCTTTCTTT. Protein product: CASSKRTGENTEAFF. The entire variable domain, with the rest obtained from reference TRBV19 and TRBJ1-1, is as follows: DGGITQSPKYLFRKEGQNVTLSCEQNLNHDAMYWYRQDPGQGLRLIYYSQIVNDFQKGDIAEGYSVSREKKESFPLTVTSAQKNPTAFYLCASSKRTGENTEAFFGQGTRLTVV.

V gene TRBV2 combines with J gene TRBJ2-1, with TRBD2 matching 13 bases. Germline V gives CDR1 SNHLY, CDR2 FYNNEI. The CDR3 has 17 amino acids. J gave up 7 bases and V 6 bases, and 12 bases lay outside the gene matches. The CDR3 DNA sequence: TGTGCCAGCAGCCGACTAGCGGGAGGCCCCTCAGGGAATGAGCAGTTCTTC. Residues: CASSRLAGGPSGNEQFF.

The chain combines TRBV25-1 with TRBJ1-2; possible D gene TRBD1, 6 bases. The germline V gene encodes CDR1 MGHDK and CDR2 SYGVNS. There are 15 residues in the CDR3. V lost 6 bases, J lost 4 bases, and 18 bases lay in between. DNA for the CDR3: TGTGCCAGCAGCGACGGGGGCTTTGTGAGCTATGGCTACACCTTC. This gives the protein CASSDGGFVSYGYTF.